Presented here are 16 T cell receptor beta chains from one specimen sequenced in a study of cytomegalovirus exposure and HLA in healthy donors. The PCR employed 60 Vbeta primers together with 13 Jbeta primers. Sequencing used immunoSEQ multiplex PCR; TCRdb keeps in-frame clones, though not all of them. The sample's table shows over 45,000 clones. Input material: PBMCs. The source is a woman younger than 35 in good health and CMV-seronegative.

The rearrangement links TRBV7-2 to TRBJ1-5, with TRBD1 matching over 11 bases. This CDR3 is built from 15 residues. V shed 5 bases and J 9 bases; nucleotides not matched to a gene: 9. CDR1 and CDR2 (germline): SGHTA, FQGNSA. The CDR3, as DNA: TGTGCCAGCAGCACCGGGACAGGGGGGCAACGGCCCCAGCATTTT. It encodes CASSTGTGGQRPQHF.

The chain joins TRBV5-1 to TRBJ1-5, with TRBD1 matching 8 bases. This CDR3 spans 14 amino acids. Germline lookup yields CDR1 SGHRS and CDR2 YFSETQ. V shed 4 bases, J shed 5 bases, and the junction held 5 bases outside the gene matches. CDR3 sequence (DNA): TGCGCCAGCAGCACGGGACAGGAGTATCAGCCCCAGCATTTT. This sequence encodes CASSTGQEYQPQHF.

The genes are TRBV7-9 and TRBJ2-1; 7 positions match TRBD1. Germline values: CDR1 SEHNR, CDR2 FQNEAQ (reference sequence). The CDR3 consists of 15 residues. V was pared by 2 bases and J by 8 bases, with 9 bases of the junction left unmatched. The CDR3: CASSLKRRQGDEQFF. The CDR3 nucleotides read TGTGCCAGCAGCTTAAAGCGGAGACAGGGCGATGAGCAGTTCTTC. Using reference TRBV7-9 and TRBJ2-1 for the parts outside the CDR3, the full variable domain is DTGVSQNPRHKITKRGQNVTFRCDPISEHNRLYWYRQTLGQGPEFLTYFQNEAQLEKSRLLSDRFSAERPKGSFSTLEIQRTEQGDSAMYLCASSLKRRQGDEQFFGPGTRLTVL.

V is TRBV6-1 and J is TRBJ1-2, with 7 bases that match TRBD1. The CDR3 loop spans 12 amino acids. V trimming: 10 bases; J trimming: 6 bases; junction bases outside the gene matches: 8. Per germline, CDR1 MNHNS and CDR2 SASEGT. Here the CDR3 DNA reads TGTGCCACAAAGTCAGGGGGGAATGGCTACACCTTC. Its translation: CATKSGGNGYTF.

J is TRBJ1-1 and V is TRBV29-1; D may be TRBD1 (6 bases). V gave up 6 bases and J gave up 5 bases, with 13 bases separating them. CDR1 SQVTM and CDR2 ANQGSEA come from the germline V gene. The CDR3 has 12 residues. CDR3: CSVARGKTEAFF. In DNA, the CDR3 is TGCAGCGTGGCCAGGGGAAAAACTGAAGCTTTCTTT.

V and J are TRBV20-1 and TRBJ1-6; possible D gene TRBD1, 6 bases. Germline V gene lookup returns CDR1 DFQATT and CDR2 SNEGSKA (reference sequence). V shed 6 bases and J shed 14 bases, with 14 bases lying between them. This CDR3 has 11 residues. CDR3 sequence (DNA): TGCAGTGCCACCGACAGGCGGGCCCTCCACTTT. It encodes CSATDRRALHF.

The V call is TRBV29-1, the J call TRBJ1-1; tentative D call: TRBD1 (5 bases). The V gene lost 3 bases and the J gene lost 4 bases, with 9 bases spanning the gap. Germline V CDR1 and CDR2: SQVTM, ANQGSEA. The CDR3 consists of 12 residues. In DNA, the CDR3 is TGCAGCGTTGAGACGGGGGGCACTGAAGCTTTCTTT. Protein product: CSVETGGTEAFF.

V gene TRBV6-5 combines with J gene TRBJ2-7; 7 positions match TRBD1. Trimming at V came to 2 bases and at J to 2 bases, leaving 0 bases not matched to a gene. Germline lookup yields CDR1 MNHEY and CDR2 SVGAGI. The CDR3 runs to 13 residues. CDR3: CASSYDRAYEQYF. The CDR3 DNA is TGTGCCAGCAGTTACGACAGGGCCTACGAGCAGTACTTC.

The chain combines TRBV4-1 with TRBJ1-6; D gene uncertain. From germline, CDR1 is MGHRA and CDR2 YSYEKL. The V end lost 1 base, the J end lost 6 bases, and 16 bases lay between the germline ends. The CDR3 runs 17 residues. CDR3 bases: TGCGCCAGCAGCCAAGGGGGTCGGGGTTGGGTTAATTCACCCCTCCACTTT. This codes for CASSQGGRGWVNSPLHF.

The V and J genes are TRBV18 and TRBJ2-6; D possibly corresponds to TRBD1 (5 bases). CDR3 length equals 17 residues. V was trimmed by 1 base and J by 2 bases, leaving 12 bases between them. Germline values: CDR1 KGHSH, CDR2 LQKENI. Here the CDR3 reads CASSPQTTVTGANVLTF. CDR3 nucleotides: TGTGCCAGCTCACCACAGACGACAGTCACTGGGGCCAACGTCCTGACTTTC.

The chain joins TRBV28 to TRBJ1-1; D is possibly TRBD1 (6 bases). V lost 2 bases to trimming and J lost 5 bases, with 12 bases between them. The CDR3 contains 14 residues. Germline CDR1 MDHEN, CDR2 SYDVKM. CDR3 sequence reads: CASSLRGQGTEAFF. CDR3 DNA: TGTGCCAGCAGTTTAAGGGGACAAGGGACTGAAGCTTTCTTT.

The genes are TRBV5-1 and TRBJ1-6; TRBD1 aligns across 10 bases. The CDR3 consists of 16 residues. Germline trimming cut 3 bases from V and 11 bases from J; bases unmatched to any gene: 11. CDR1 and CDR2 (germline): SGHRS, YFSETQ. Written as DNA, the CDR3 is TGCGCCAGCAGCTGGGGGACAGGGGACGACCAAACACCCCTCCACTTT. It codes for CASSWGTGDDQTPLHF.

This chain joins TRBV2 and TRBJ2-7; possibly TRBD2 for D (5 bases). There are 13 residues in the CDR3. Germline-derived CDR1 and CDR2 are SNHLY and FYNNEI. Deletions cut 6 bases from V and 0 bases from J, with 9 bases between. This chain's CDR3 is CASRPTSSYEQYF. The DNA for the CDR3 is TGTGCCAGCAGGCCCACTAGCTCCTACGAGCAGTACTTC.

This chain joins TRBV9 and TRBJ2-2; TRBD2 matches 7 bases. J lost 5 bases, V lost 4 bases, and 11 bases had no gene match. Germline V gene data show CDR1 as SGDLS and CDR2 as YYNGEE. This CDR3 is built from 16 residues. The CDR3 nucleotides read TGTGCCAGCAGCTGGGACGGCGGGAGATTTACCGGGGAGCTGTTTTTT. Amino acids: CASSWDGGRFTGELFF. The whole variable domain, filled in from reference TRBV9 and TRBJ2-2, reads DSGVTQTPKHLITATGQRVTLRCSPRSGDLSVYWYQQSLDQGLQFLIQYYNGEERAKGNILERFSAQQFPDLHSELNLSSLELGDSALYFCASSWDGGRFTGELFFGEGSRLTVL.

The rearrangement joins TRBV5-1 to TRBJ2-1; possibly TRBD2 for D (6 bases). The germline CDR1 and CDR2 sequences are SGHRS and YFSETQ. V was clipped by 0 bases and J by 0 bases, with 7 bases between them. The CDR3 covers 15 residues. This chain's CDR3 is CASSLAGSSYNEQFF. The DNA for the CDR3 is TGCGCCAGCAGCTTGGCCGGGAGCTCCTACAATGAGCAGTTCTTC.

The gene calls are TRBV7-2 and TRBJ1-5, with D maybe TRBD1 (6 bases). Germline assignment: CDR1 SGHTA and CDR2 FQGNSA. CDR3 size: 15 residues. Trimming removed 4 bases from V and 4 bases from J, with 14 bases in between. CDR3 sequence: CASSSVRDINQPQHF. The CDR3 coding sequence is TGTGCCAGCAGCTCAGTCCGGGACATTAATCAGCCCCAGCATTTT.